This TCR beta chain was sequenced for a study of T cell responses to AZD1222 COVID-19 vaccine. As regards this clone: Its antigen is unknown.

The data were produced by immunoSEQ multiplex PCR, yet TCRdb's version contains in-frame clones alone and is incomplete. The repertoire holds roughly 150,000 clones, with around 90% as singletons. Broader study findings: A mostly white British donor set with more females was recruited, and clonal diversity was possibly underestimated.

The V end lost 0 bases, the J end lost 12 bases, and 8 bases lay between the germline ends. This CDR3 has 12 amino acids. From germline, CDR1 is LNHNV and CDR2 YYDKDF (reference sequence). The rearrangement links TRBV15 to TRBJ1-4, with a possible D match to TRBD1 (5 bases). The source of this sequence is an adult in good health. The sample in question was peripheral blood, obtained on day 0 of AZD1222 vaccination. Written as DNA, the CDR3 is TGTGCCACCAGCAGAGACAGGGAGGAACTGTTTTTT. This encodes CATSRDREELFF.